The 23 T cell receptor beta chains presented below share a single source sample, sequenced in a study of blood T cell repertoires in COVID-19. Sequencing used immunoSEQ multiplex PCR; TCRdb keeps in-frame clones, though not all of them. The table includes 350,000 to 450,000 clones, around 89% detected once. Sequencing used peripheral blood. These receptors came from a woman aged 40 to 50 with COVID-19, enrolled during active disease.

The chain recombines TRBV2 with TRBJ2-5, with no clear D. This CDR3 contains 16 residues. Trimming shortened V by 3 bases and J by 5 bases, and 19 bases separated the two germline ends. Germline V CDR1 and CDR2: SNHLY, FYNNEI. The CDR3 DNA reads as TGTGCCAGCAGTGATTTTGGGCCGGCTAATGCGGAGACCCAGTACTTC. Encoded protein: CASSDFGPANAETQYF.

The chain couples TRBV10-3 to TRBJ2-3, with 16 bases fitting TRBD2. After removal of 10 bases from V and 8 bases from J, the junction contained 21 bases not matched to a gene. The CDR3 sequence is 19 residues long. The germline V gene encodes CDR1 ENHRY and CDR2 SYGVKD. DNA for the CDR3: TGTGCCACCAGGGGGACTAGCGGGGGGGCCCGGAGCTCTGTAGCTACGCAGTATTTT. Translating gives CATRGTSGGARSSVATQYF.

This clone occurred once. The V gene is TRBV2, the J gene TRBJ1-1; TRBD1 is a possible D gene (5 bases). V lost 6 bases to trimming and J lost 3 bases, with 20 bases between them. This CDR3 is built from 16 residues. Germline V lookup: CDR1 SNHLY, CDR2 FYNNEI. This CDR3 is CASRDAAPGSDTEAFF. In DNA, the CDR3 is TGTGCCAGCAGAGACGCGGCCCCAGGGTCAGACACTGAAGCTTTCTTT.

In the case of this clone: Its ends do not fully match the called genes, so a read error is possible. The chain combines TRBV2 with TRBJ1-2; D call uncertain. The CDR3 sequence is 12 residues long. Germline V lookup: CDR1 SNHLY, CDR2 FYNNEI. The DNA for the CDR3 is TGTGCCAGCAGTGAAGGCGTGCCGCCGCTCGTCTTC. Translated, it gives CASSEGVPPLVF.

The chain links TRBV6-1 to TRBJ1-2, with 8 bases that match TRBD1. The CDR3 contains 15 residues. With 3 bases clipped from V and 0 bases from J, the junction kept 3 bases outside the gene matches. Germline V gives CDR1 MNHNS, CDR2 SASEGT. CDR3 sequence reads: CASSERQGTNYGYTF. The CDR3 nucleotides read TGTGCCAGCAGTGAGAGACAGGGGACTAACTATGGCTACACCTTC.

This clone was observed a few times. The chain couples TRBV4-3 to TRBJ2-1; D remains ambiguous. Germline assignment: CDR1 LGHNA and CDR2 YSLEER. Trimming cost V 4 bases and J 6 bases, with 13 bases left between them. The CDR3 is 14 amino acids. This CDR3 is CASSPSRSSNEQFF. The CDR3 nucleotides read TGCGCCAGCAGCCCGAGTAGGAGTTCCAATGAGCAGTTCTTC.

DNA for the CDR3: TGTGCCAGCAGCTTACGGGAGGAGTACAATGAGCAGTTCTTC. It specifies CASSLREEYNEQFF. The chain has TRBV7-9 and TRBJ2-1; 7 nucleotides line up with TRBD2. This CDR3 is 14 amino acids long. The V gene's germline CDR1 is SEHNR and CDR2 FQNEAQ (reference sequence). V was clipped by 2 bases and J by 4 bases; unmatched bases: 2.

The chain joins TRBV6-5 to TRBJ2-1; 9 nucleotides align to TRBD2. CDR1 and CDR2 (germline): MNHEY, SVGAGI. The CDR3 is 14 residues long. Unmatched junction bases numbered 8, after V lost 8 bases and J lost 6 bases. The CDR3 region is CASLSAGGANEQFF. The CDR3 coding sequence is TGTGCCAGCTTGTCGGCGGGAGGGGCCAATGAGCAGTTCTTC.

The rearrangement joins TRBV4-3 to TRBJ2-7; 9 bases are a match to TRBD1. CDR1 LGHNA and CDR2 YSLEER come from the germline V gene. V gave up 2 bases and J gave up 2 bases; unmatched junction bases: 4. This CDR3 has 15 amino acids. The CDR3 region is CASSQRRTGAYEQYF. The CDR3 DNA is TGCGCCAGCAGCCAAAGGAGGACAGGGGCCTACGAGCAGTACTTC.

The chain recombines TRBV7-3 with TRBJ1-1; TRBD1 is a possible D gene (5 bases). The CDR3 is 13 amino acids. V gave up 6 bases and J gave up 1 base, with 9 bases separating them. The V gene's germline CDR1 is SGHTA and CDR2 FQGTGA. CDR3 region: CASRQDRNTEAFF. CDR3 DNA: TGTGCCAGCAGACAAGACAGGAACACTGAAGCTTTCTTT. Complete variable domain (other parts from reference TRBV7-3 and TRBJ1-1): GAGVSQTPSNKVTEKGKYVELRCDPISGHTALYWYRQSLGQGPEFLIYFQGTGAADDSGLPNDRFFAVRPEGSVSTLKIQRTERGDSAVYLCASRQDRNTEAFFGQGTRLTVV.

The V call is TRBV28, the J call TRBJ1-1, with a weak D call TRBD1 (5 bases). CDR3 length equals 13 residues. Germline assignment: CDR1 MDHEN and CDR2 SYDVKM. With 7 bases removed from V and 0 bases from J, the gap between germline ends came to 9 bases. The CDR3 sequence is CASTGLMNTEAFF. The CDR3 coding sequence is TGTGCCAGCACAGGGCTCATGAACACTGAAGCTTTCTTT.

The chain couples TRBV3-1 (or the pseudogene TRBV3-2) to TRBJ1-2; D possibly corresponds to TRBD1 (5 bases). Germline V lookup: CDR1 LGHDT, CDR2 YNNKEL (reference sequence). There are 13 residues in the CDR3. With 3 bases removed from V and 6 bases from J, the gap between germline ends came to 11 bases. Here the CDR3 reads CASSQVGAHGYTF. Written as DNA, the CDR3 is TGTGCCAGCAGCCAGGTAGGGGCCCATGGCTACACCTTC.

V gene TRBV18 combines with J gene TRBJ2-2; 8 bases agree with TRBD1. The germline V gene encodes CDR1 KGHSH and CDR2 LQKENI. The CDR3 runs 15 residues. Trimming removed 0 bases from V and 3 bases from J; junction bases left unmatched: 0. This chain's CDR3 is CASSPPTGDTGELFF. The CDR3 nucleotides read TGTGCCAGCTCACCACCGACAGGGGACACCGGGGAGCTGTTTTTT.

The rearrangement uses TRBV2 and TRBJ1-2; a possible D gene is TRBD1 (5 bases). This CDR3 has 11 amino acids. Looked up from germline, CDR1 is SNHLY and CDR2 is FYNNEI. V was clipped by 7 bases and J by 8 bases, with 11 bases between them. Written as DNA, the CDR3 is TGTGCCAGCATTTGGACAAAGGGCTACACCTTC. It translates to CASIWTKGYTF.

This sequence joins TRBV18 and TRBJ1-1, with 9 bases fitting TRBD1. Trimming cost V 2 bases and J 1 base; bases outside gene matches: 2. Germline V gene sequence: CDR1 KGHSH, CDR2 LQKENI. This CDR3 comprises 15 residues. The CDR3 loop is CASSPRQGGNTEAFF. CDR3 nucleotides: TGTGCCAGCTCACCAAGACAGGGGGGGAACACTGAAGCTTTCTTT.

The chain combines TRBV2 with TRBJ1-4; D call uncertain. The V end lost 4 bases, the J end lost 17 bases, and 23 bases lay between the germline ends. The germline V gene encodes CDR1 SNHLY and CDR2 FYNNEI. The CDR3 extends over 14 amino acids. CDR3 sequence (DNA): TGTGCCAGCAGTGTACACCGAGAAGACAATGTTCTTTTTTTT. Encoded protein: CASSVHREDNVLFF.

The V call is TRBV7-2, the J call TRBJ1-2; 7 nucleotides align to TRBD1. Germline V gene data show CDR1 as SGHTA and CDR2 as FQGNSA. The CDR3 loop spans 13 amino acids. V lost 2 bases and J lost 4; bases outside the gene matches: 1. CDR3 in amino acids: CASSLTGAYGYTF. For the CDR3, the DNA is TGTGCCAGCAGCTTAACAGGGGCCTATGGCTACACCTTC. Full variable domain (outside the CDR3, taken from reference TRBV7-2 and TRBJ1-2): GAGVSQSPSNKVTEKGKDVELRCDPISGHTALYWYRQSLGQGLEFLIYFQGNSAPDKSGLPSDRFSAERTGGSVSTLTIQRTQQEDSAVYLCASSLTGAYGYTFGSGTRLTVV.

CDR3 protein: CASSVRDRINSPLHF. The CDR3 DNA follows: TGTGCCAGCAGCGTCCGGGACAGAATCAATTCACCCCTCCACTTT. The chain employs TRBV7-8 and TRBJ1-6; 7 nucleotides match TRBD1. J lost 7 bases, V lost 5 bases, and 8 bases had no gene match. In germline, CDR1 is SGHVS, CDR2 FQNEAQ. The CDR3 extends over 15 amino acids.

The chain employs TRBV7-2 and TRBJ2-2, with 11 bases that match TRBD2. The CDR3 totals 16 residues. From germline, CDR1 is SGHTA and CDR2 FQGNSA. Trimming removed 5 bases from V and 0 bases from J; junction bases left unmatched: 2. The CDR3 loop is CASSVGLAANTGELFF. CDR3 coding DNA: TGTGCCAGCAGCGTGGGACTAGCGGCGAACACCGGGGAGCTGTTTTTT.

V is TRBV7-2 and J is TRBJ1-1; D is possibly TRBD1 (5 bases). The CDR3 length is 14 residues. Trimming cost V 2 bases and J 1 base, with 8 bases left between them. The germline CDR1 and CDR2 sequences are SGHTA and FQGNSA. This CDR3 reads CASSLSQGNTEAFF. The CDR3 coding sequence is TGTGCCAGCAGCTTAAGCCAGGGGAACACTGAAGCTTTCTTT. Drawing the rest from reference TRBV7-2 and TRBJ1-1, the complete variable domain is GAGVSQSPSNKVTEKGKDVELRCDPISGHTALYWYRQSLGQGLEFLIYFQGNSAPDKSGLPSDRFSAERTGGSVSTLTIQRTQQEDSAVYLCASSLSQGNTEAFFGQGTRLTVV.

In nucleotides, the CDR3 is TGTGCCAGCAGCTTGCGTGGACTTTCCTACGAGCAGTACTTC. This codes for CASSLRGLSYEQYF. The genes are TRBV5-6 and TRBJ2-7, with a weak D call TRBD2 (5 bases). V lost 1 base and J lost 1, with 9 bases in between. CDR3 length equals 14 residues. Looked up from germline, CDR1 is SGHDT and CDR2 is YYEEEE. Complete variable domain (other parts from reference TRBV5-6 and TRBJ2-7): DAGVTQSPTHLIKTRGQQVTLRCSPKSGHDTVSWYQQALGQGPQFIFQYYEEEERQRGNFPDRFSGHQFPNYSSELNVNALLLGDSALYLCASSLRGLSYEQYFGPGTRLTVT.

The chain links TRBV18 to TRBJ2-5; 9 bases agree with TRBD2. The CDR3 consists of 16 residues. Germline lookup yields CDR1 KGHSH and CDR2 LQKENI. J lost 7 bases, V lost 3 bases, and 12 bases had no gene match. CDR3 nucleotides: TGTGCCAGCTCACCCCCGACTAGCGGCTCTTTGGGGACCCAGTACTTC. This codes for CASSPPTSGSLGTQYF.

This chain uses TRBV7-2 with TRBJ1-1, with D unresolved. The V gene lost 8 bases and the J gene lost 0 bases, with 16 bases spanning the gap. The CDR3 contains 15 residues. Germline V gene sequence: CDR1 SGHTA, CDR2 FQGNSA. The DNA for the CDR3 is TGTGCCAGCCCCTTGAGTCCACAGATGAACACTGAAGCTTTCTTT. Amino acids: CASPLSPQMNTEAFF.